A selection of T cell receptor beta chains follows, all from one sample in a study of T cell changes during pregnancy in multiple sclerosis. This table comes from immunoSEQ multiplex PCR, and its TCRdb copy is limited to in-frame clones, with some not included. The top ten hold roughly 1.6% of the sample, which has about 110,000 clones, more than 80% seen once. This specimen consisted of peripheral blood, obtained before pregnancy. These TCRs come from a female donor with multiple sclerosis, enrolled in a pregnancy study. The CDR3 runs from the conserved cysteine through the conserved F or W. Each record gives: V gene, J gene, CDR3 length, CDR3 protein.

V gene: TRBV5-6; J gene: TRBJ2-5; CDR3 length: 13; CDR3 protein: CASSSGGRETQYF
V gene: TRBV7-8; J gene: TRBJ2-1; CDR3 length: 12; CDR3 protein: CASSLGVDEQFF
V gene: TRBV19; J gene: TRBJ1-6; CDR3 length: 16; CDR3 protein: CASRIQGSSYNSPLHF
V gene: TRBV10-3; J gene: TRBJ2-7; CDR3 length: 14; CDR3 protein: CAIREARDTYEQYF
V gene: TRBV7-3; J gene: TRBJ2-2; CDR3 length: 18; CDR3 protein: CASSFGTNKGHGTGELFF
V gene: TRBV27; J gene: TRBJ2-1; CDR3 length: 15; CDR3 protein: CASSPEGQGNNEQFF
V gene: TRBV28; J gene: TRBJ2-5; CDR3 length: 16; CDR3 protein: CASSAPGGALRETQYF
V gene: TRBV9; J gene: TRBJ2-7; CDR3 length: 13; CDR3 protein: CASSPSLEHEQYF
V gene: TRBV10-2; J gene: TRBJ2-5; CDR3 length: 13; CDR3 protein: CASNRAKQETQYF
V gene: TRBV18; J gene: TRBJ1-1; CDR3 length: 15; CDR3 protein: CASSLGGVGNTEAFF
V gene: TRBV7-2; J gene: TRBJ1-1; CDR3 length: 13; CDR3 protein: CASRSQMNTEAFF
V gene: TRBV11-2; J gene: TRBJ2-3; CDR3 length: 14; CDR3 protein: CASSLASRSDTQYF
V gene: TRBV11-2; J gene: TRBJ1-5; CDR3 length: 15; CDR3 protein: CASSPGQGADQPQHF
V gene: TRBV18; J gene: TRBJ1-1; CDR3 length: 16; CDR3 protein: CASSHSARAQGTEAFF
V gene: TRBV5-1; J gene: TRBJ1-2; CDR3 length: 15; CDR3 protein: CASSPGVRGIYGYTF
V gene: TRBV28; J gene: TRBJ1-1; CDR3 length: 14; CDR3 protein: CASSLRGGFTEAFF
V gene: TRBV9; J gene: TRBJ1-3; CDR3 length: 15; CDR3 protein: CASSVGGGQGNTIYF
V gene: TRBV5-4; J gene: TRBJ2-3; CDR3 length: 14; CDR3 protein: CASSLTGSTDTQYF
V gene: TRBV7-2; J gene: TRBJ1-2; CDR3 length: 13; CDR3 protein: CASSLHQNYGYTF
V gene: TRBV7-9; J gene: TRBJ2-1; CDR3 length: 11; CDR3 protein: CASSSPNEQFF
V gene: TRBV5-8; J gene: TRBJ2-4; CDR3 length: 15; CDR3 protein: CASSWGQGDRNIQYF
V gene: TRBV7-8; J gene: TRBJ1-2; CDR3 length: 15; CDR3 protein: CASSLGGQGIYGYTF
V gene: TRBV9; J gene: TRBJ2-1; CDR3 length: 13; CDR3 protein: CASSRDWNNEQFF
V gene: TRBV19; J gene: TRBJ1-5; CDR3 length: 14; CDR3 protein: CASSHRGLNQPQHF
V gene: TRBV19; J gene: TRBJ2-3; CDR3 length: 14; CDR3 protein: CASRYGSNQDTQYF
V gene: TRBV7-3; J gene: TRBJ2-7; CDR3 length: 15; CDR3 protein: CASSLEGNGRHEQYF
V gene: TRBV6-1; J gene: TRBJ2-2; CDR3 length: 15; CDR3 protein: CASTGRTRNTGELFF
V gene: TRBV11-3; J gene: TRBJ2-5; CDR3 length: 16; CDR3 protein: CASSLVSSGVGETQYF